The clone carrying this T cell receptor (beta chain) was seen only a few times. Its antigen is still unknown. Other DNA sequences in this specimen translate into the identical CDR3. This sample was included in a study of cytomegalovirus exposure and HLA in healthy donors. Findings of the study overall: Specificity for CMV antigens was confirmed in vitro for a few of the CMV-associated chains. Cytomegalovirus-associated status was assigned to about 180 TCR beta chains.

The PCR ran on 60 Vbeta and 13 Jbeta primers. Methods used by the authors: It was a later analysis that counted roughly 80 million unique TCR beta chains, of which approximately 9.9 million were shared. The repertoire was sequenced with immunoSEQ multiplex PCR; TCRdb's copy has only in-frame clones and lacks some. The V and J calls and clone size are taken from that table; D and trimming were inferred from the DNA. The table shows about 200,000 clones, with roughly 80% occurring only once. V was clipped by 2 bases and J by 1 base, with 8 bases between them. The CDR3 has 14 amino acids. Germline V CDR1 and CDR2: MNHNY, SVGAGI (reference sequence).

Sequenced sample: PBMCs. This chain connects TRBV6-6 to TRBJ1-1; weak D call: TRBD1 (5 bases). This receptor was taken from a man aged 30-40 years in good health and CMV-seronegative. The CDR3 DNA is TGTGCCAGCAGTTACCTCACAGGGAACACTGAAGCTTTCTTT. Its protein is CASSYLTGNTEAFF.